These 17 T cell receptor beta chains originate from one sample sequenced in a study of response to subunit inactivated influenza vaccine. TCRdb recomputed calls from the RT-PCR reads with MiXCR, one row per CDR3 protein. The data show fewer than 550,000 distinct CDR3 sequences, approximately 24% seen once. Source: CD4+ T cells sorted from PBMCs, taken roughly 5 days after vaccination. All receptors come from a man between 45 and 60 years old who received an inactivated influenza vaccine.

This sequence joins TRBV12-3 or TRBV12-4 and TRBJ1-5; D not resolved. This CDR3 has 14 residues. CDR3 sequence reads: CATNIGYSNQPQHF. The CDR3 DNA follows: TGTGCGACCAATATCGGTTATAGCAATCAGCCCCAGCATTTT.

The J gene is TRBJ2-5, the V gene TRBV6-1, with 9 nucleotides matching TRBD1. The V segment lost 6 bases and the J segment 6 bases; nucleotides outside the gene matches: 5. Germline V gives CDR1 MNHNS, CDR2 SASEGT. The length of the CDR3 is 13 residues. Written as DNA, the CDR3 is TGTGCCAGCAGCGGGGGGACAGGGCAGACCCAGTACTTC. Protein product: CASSGGTGQTQYF.

The gene calls are TRBV6-1 and TRBJ1-1; D unresolved. CDR1 and CDR2 (germline): MNHNS, SASEGT. CDR3 size: 15 residues. Trimming left V 6 bases short and J 1 base short, with 15 bases between. The CDR3 reads CASRAGWNTNTEAFF. In DNA form, the CDR3 reads TGTGCCAGCAGGGCGGGTTGGAACACGAACACTGAAGCTTTCTTT.

A few counts support this clonotype. The V gene is TRBV5-1, the J gene TRBJ2-1; 13 bases are shared with TRBD2. CDR3 length: 16 residues. J gave up 9 bases and V 4 bases, and 10 bases lay outside the gene matches. Germline lookup yields CDR1 SGHRS and CDR2 YFSETQ. The CDR3 nucleotides read TGCGCCAGCAGCCTGCGACTAGCGGGGGGAGAGGTTGAGCAGTTCTTC. This encodes CASSLRLAGGEVEQFF.

This clonotype was seen only a few times. The chain joins TRBV6-5 to TRBJ1-3; D is unclear. Trimming shortened V by 2 bases and J by 12 bases, and 17 bases separated the two germline ends. The CDR3 runs 14 residues. Per germline, CDR1 MNHEY and CDR2 SVGAGI. CDR3 in DNA: TGTGCCAGCAGTTACCAAATTGACGGGTCGAACATATATTTT. Protein sequence: CASSYQIDGSNIYF.

The CDR3 region is CASTRFNTEAFF. CDR3 bases: TGTGCCAGCACCCGATTCAACACTGAAGCTTTCTTT. V is TRBV28 and J is TRBJ1-1; D unresolved. Per germline, CDR1 MDHEN and CDR2 SYDVKM. V dropped 7 bases and J dropped 2 bases, with 8 bases sitting between them. This CDR3 spans 12 amino acids.

The rearrangement uses TRBV6-1 and TRBJ1-1; 9 bases agree with TRBD1. CDR3 length: 14 residues. CDR1 and CDR2 (germline): MNHNS, SASEGT. Trimming took 6 bases from V and 5 from J; bases not matched to a gene: 7. The CDR3 reads CASSGTGRNTEAFF. CDR3 nucleotide sequence: TGTGCCAGCAGCGGGACAGGGAGGAATACTGAAGCTTTCTTT.

The rearrangement links TRBV20-1 to TRBJ2-1; TRBD2 matches 8 bases. The V segment lost 3 bases and the J segment 8 bases; nucleotides outside the gene matches: 9. CDR3 size: 14 residues. Germline values: CDR1 DFQATT, CDR2 SNEGSKA (reference sequence). The CDR3 sequence: CSASGTRGGHEQFF. For the CDR3, the DNA is TGCAGTGCTAGTGGGACACGGGGGGGACATGAGCAGTTCTTC.

The rearrangement links TRBV12-3 or TRBV12-4 to TRBJ2-3, with 12 bases aligning to TRBD2. There are 14 residues in the CDR3. V was clipped by 6 bases and J by 13 bases; unmatched bases: 11. The CDR3 DNA is TGTGCCAGCAGGCTAGCGGGGGGGCCGGGGACGGAGTATTTT. Translated, it gives CASRLAGGPGTEYF.

This clonotype was picked up a small number of times. The chain combines TRBV29-1 with TRBJ1-2; 10 bases match TRBD1. V lost 5 bases and J lost 7; bases outside the gene matches: 7. This CDR3 spans 13 amino acids. Germline-derived CDR1 and CDR2 are SQVTM and ANQGSEA. This CDR3 is CSVTQGQGVGYTF. The CDR3 DNA sequence: TGCAGCGTTACACAAGGACAGGGGGTTGGCTACACCTTC.

This clonotype came up a few times. The rearrangement joins TRBV20-1 to TRBJ1-6, with D unresolved. This CDR3 comprises 16 residues. The germline CDR1 and CDR2 sequences are DFQATT and SNEGSKA (reference sequence). Trimming took off 0 bases at V and 10 bases at J, with 19 bases between the two ends. Here the CDR3 DNA reads TGCAGTGCTAGAGATCATTATGAGGGCTGGGGATCACCCCTCCACTTT. It is translated as CSARDHYEGWGSPLHF.

The chain recombines TRBV7-2 with TRBJ2-5; 9 nucleotides line up with TRBD2. Per the germline V gene, CDR1 is SGHTA and CDR2 is FQGNSA. The junction had 7 bases not matched to a gene; V was cut back by 4 bases and J by 1 base. The CDR3 sequence is 16 residues long. The CDR3 spells CASSYAPGLAQETQYF. In DNA form, the CDR3 reads TGTGCCAGCAGCTACGCCCCGGGACTAGCCCAAGAGACCCAGTACTTC.

This chain connects TRBV20-1 to TRBJ2-1; 11 bases fit TRBD2. The CDR3 consists of 15 residues. The germline V gene has CDR1 DFQATT and CDR2 SNEGSKA (reference sequence). Unmatched junction bases numbered 6, after V lost 6 bases and J lost 2 bases. The CDR3 is CSAAGLAVTYNEQFF. CDR3 sequence (DNA): TGCAGTGCGGCGGGACTAGCGGTTACCTACAATGAGCAGTTCTTC.

This clonotype was picked up a small number of times. The gene calls are TRBV24-1 and TRBJ2-5; the match to TRBD2 covers 8 bases. With 1 base clipped from V and 3 bases from J, the junction kept 9 bases outside the gene matches. Germline values: CDR1 KGHDR, CDR2 SFDVKD. The length of the CDR3 is 17 residues. CDR3 region: CATSDLRTSGKKETQYF. DNA of the CDR3: TGTGCCACCAGTGATTTAAGAACTAGCGGAAAAAAAGAGACCCAGTACTTC.

The gene calls are TRBV4-3 and TRBJ2-1, with D perhaps matching TRBD2 (6 bases). Germline CDR1 LGHNA, CDR2 YSLEER. Trimming left V 3 bases short and J 9 bases short, with 24 bases between. This CDR3 is 17 amino acids long. The CDR3: CASSQPVIADPRSEQFF. The CDR3 nucleotides are TGCGCCAGCAGCCAGCCTGTAATAGCGGACCCCCGGAGTGAGCAGTTCTTC.

The chain has TRBV11-2 and TRBJ2-1; the match to TRBD1 covers 11 bases. CDR1 is SGHAT, CDR2 FQNNGV, per germline. The junction had 4 bases not matched to a gene; V was cut back by 7 bases and J by 2 bases. The CDR3 is 15 amino acids. Here the CDR3 reads CASTRGQGAYNEQFF. The CDR3 DNA reads as TGTGCCAGCACCAGGGGACAGGGGGCCTACAATGAGCAGTTCTTC.

There are many counts of this clonotype. The chain joins TRBV4-3 to TRBJ2-3; D is possibly TRBD2 (6 bases). Germline values: CDR1 LGHNA, CDR2 YSLEER. The ends were cut back, 0 bases at V and 10 bases at J, with 17 bases in the middle. The CDR3 contains 15 residues. CDR3 residues: CASSQEGVRPGAQYF. The CDR3 bases are TGCGCCAGCAGCCAAGAAGGGGTCCGCCCGGGGGCGCAGTATTTT.